This T cell receptor (beta chain) is drawn from a study of OX40 agonist ivuxolimab in advanced cancers. With regard to the full study: The costimulatory receptor OX40 (CD134) was targeted by ivuxolimab, a fully human IgG2 agonistic monoclonal antibody. Intravenous ivuxolimab was administered to patients every 2 weeks at six dose levels: 0.01, 0.1, 0.3, 1.5, 3 and 10 mg/kg. Of the roughly 51 dose-escalation patients, hepatocellular carcinoma was present in around 20, melanoma in roughly 15, renal cell carcinoma in 9 and head and neck cancer in 9. The monotherapy dose-escalation portion (N of about 49 patients) of the phase I ivuxolimab trial is reported in the paper. Partial responses occurred in three dose-escalation patients: two with cutaneous melanoma and one with hepatocellular carcinoma. The point of sequencing TCRbeta in the periphery was to test whether ivuxolimab changed TCR sequence diversity and drove clonal T-cell expansion. Patients were allowed to have had prior anti-PD-1, anti-PD-L1 or anti-CTLA-4 therapy, and 40% of the dose-escalation patients had previously received checkpoint inhibitors. A male proportion of approximately 83% and a mean age of 60 years, ranging from 23 to 79, were recorded for the dose-escalation cohort. The study at large found these results: In partial responders in the 0.1-3.0 mg/kg groups, normalized peripheral clonal expansion was found to be among the lowest, especially among CD8+ T cells. The antigen specificity of the peripheral T cells that underwent clonal expansion was not determined. On average, CD8+ T cells showed more expanded clones than CD4+ T cells after ivuxolimab. Low levels of normalized T-cell clonal expansion were also seen in some patients who did not respond. At doses of 0.1 to 3.0 mg/kg, clonal expansion of both CD4+ and CD8+ T cells in blood was seen between baseline and week 6.

Turning to this clone: Its recognized antigen is unknown. Within one base of it there is no much larger clone, and no base qualities were kept.

Genomic DNA was isolated from the sorted cells so that the TCRbeta CDR3 region could be sequenced. The immunoSEQ Assay was used to sequence the TCRbeta CDR3 regions. TCRdb stores this immuneACCESS table with in-frame sequences only. Part of the clones is absent; in the studies checked, under half of the shortfall reflects unresolved V genes, and no reason is known for the rest. This sample is represented by some 63,000 clones; approximately 87% of them were singletons. The ten largest clones capture over 5% of the sample. Between the V and J ends, shortened by 4 bases and 6 bases respectively, the junction contains 11 bases. Inclusive of the bounding cysteine and phenylalanine, the CDR3 is 13 residues long. Here the CDR3 DNA is all that survives: 39 bases in frame from base 1. From a lookup of the germline V gene, CDR1 and CDR2 are SGHRS and YFSETQ. Patients with autoimmune disease history or receiving systemic immunosuppression were excluded from the trial. In every dose cohort, peripheral blood was drawn for TCR sequencing at baseline, cycle 4 day 1, and cycle 7 day 1. Samples came from an open-label, multicenter, first-in-human phase I dose-escalation trial of ivuxolimab. Adults with locally advanced or metastatic melanoma, renal cell carcinoma, hepatocellular carcinoma or head and neck squamous cell carcinoma were enrolled in the trial. Before TCR sequencing, CD4+ T cells and CD8+ T cells from peripheral blood were sorted into separate populations.

The sequences come from CD4+ or CD8+ T cells sorted from blood, collected in a trial of the OX40 agonist ivuxolimab. The sequence joins TRBV5-1 to TRBJ2-1; the D gene assignment is ambiguous. The sequence was obtained from an adult with an advanced solid tumor such as melanoma, head and neck, liver or kidney cancer. The CDR3 in this case is CASSPPNINEQFF. The sequenced DNA is TGCGCCAGCAGCCCGCCGAACATCAATGAGCAGTTCTTC. The full variable domain, with segments outside the CDR3 supplied by the reference TRBV5-1 and TRBJ2-1 proteins, appears as KAGVTQTPRYLIKTRGQQVTLSCSPISGHRSVSWYQQTPGQGLQFLFEYFSETQRNKGNFPGRFSGRQFSNSRSEMNVSTLELGDSALYLCASSPPNINEQFFGPGTRLTVL.